This TCR beta chain stems from a study of shared clonotypes between healthy human individuals. Study-level results: Depth of sequencing was expected to influence donor clonotype sharing. In general, naive subsets displayed greater estimated richness than memory subsets did.

Of note for this clone: Its antigen is undetermined. This CDR3 is also generated by other DNA sequences in the sample.

Naive CD8 cells lacked CD45RO, underwent positive selection for CCR7 and left out terminally differentiated effector memory CD45RA+ cells. The study drew all its donors from Caucasian adults living in Nashville, Tennessee. This CDR3 has 13 amino acids. Germline V CDR1 and CDR2: MDHEN, SYDVKM. V lost 6 bases to trimming and J lost 2 bases, with 10 bases between them. An even split of each subset's genomic DNA across several immunoSEQ plates was performed. The repertoire was sequenced with immunoSEQ multiplex PCR; TCRdb's copy has only in-frame clones and lacks some. The repertoire has about 2.2 million clones, just over 90% of them found once; the top ten carry under 2%.

The chain joins TRBV28 to TRBJ1-1; D is unclear. Source material: naive CD8+ T cells from PBMCs. This sequence originates from a man between 18 and 35 years old in good health. Some clones in this sample may be carry-over from other donors' samples. The CDR3 bases are TGTGCCAGCAGAGCCCGGGAAAACACTGAAGCTTTCTTT. Translating gives CASRARENTEAFF.